This T cell receptor beta chain was recovered during a study of T cells expressing NK-cell markers. Study information: According to the study, TCR beta repertoires originated from sorted CD3+CD56+NKG2C+, CD3+CD56+NKG2C- and CD3+CD56-NKG2C+ T cells. There were seven HCMV-seropositive donors and one seronegative donor among the eight sequenced.

On this clonotype: Its antigen is unidentified.

Whole-study findings and limits: NKG2C+ dominant clonotypes from more than 5 donors made up roughly 1.0-7.0% of CD8+ T cells. No clear determination of HCMV specificity was made for expanded NKG2C+ T cell clones.

TCRdb reanalyzed the 5' RACE reads, giving one entry per CDR3 protein sequence and no DNA. Recorded for this sample: about 390,000 distinct CDR3 sequences. The CDR3 runs 12 residues. Germline CDR1 reads DFQATT; CDR2 reads SNEGSKA (reference sequence). The receptor comes from a woman aged 50 to 60 in good health. The rearrangement links TRBV20-1 to TRBJ1-2; TCRdb designates TRBD1, a call that cannot be tested without DNA. Input material: blood T cells: a sorted CD56 or NKG2C T cell subset, CD4+ or CD8+ T cells, or bulk PBMC T cells (not recorded which). This CDR3 is CSALTGEGGYTF.